One and the same sample provided the 4 T cell receptor beta chains below, sequenced in a study of spatial heterogeneity in lung cancer. MiXCR was run by TCRdb on the 5' RACE reads, yielding one entry per CDR3 protein. The table shows 1,500 to 2,000 distinct CDR3 sequences, with 23% occurring only once. Time point reported: sample taken at primary tumor resection. The sequencing used normal lung tissue next to the tumor, collected at surgery. These receptor sequences come from a male donor with early-stage non-small cell lung cancer.

By share, this clonotype ranks as medium-sized. This chain joins TRBV7-2 and TRBJ2-2; D unclear. This CDR3 is built from 16 residues. The germline V gene encodes CDR1 SGHTA and CDR2 FQGNSA. V lost 0 bases and J lost 0, with 8 bases in between. CDR3 DNA: TGTGCCAGCAGCTTAGCGCACGTCTCGAACACCGGGGAGCTGTTTTTT. Its translation: CASSLAHVSNTGELFF. Full variable domain (outside the CDR3, taken from reference TRBV7-2 and TRBJ2-2): GAGVSQSPSNKVTEKGKDVELRCDPISGHTALYWYRQSLGQGLEFLIYFQGNSAPDKSGLPSDRFSAERTGGSVSTLTIQRTQQEDSAVYLCASSLAHVSNTGELFFGEGSRLTVL.

The chain carries TRBV6-5 and TRBJ1-2, with 10 bases aligning to TRBD1. This CDR3 comprises 15 residues. Trimming at V came to 6 bases and at J to 2 bases, leaving 6 bases not matched to a gene. The germline V gene has CDR1 MNHEY and CDR2 SVGAGI. For the CDR3, the DNA is TGTGCCAGCAGATCCCCGGGACAGGGGAACTATGGCTACACCTTC. As protein: CASRSPGQGNYGYTF.

This clonotype is categorized as medium-sized. The chain has TRBV7-6 and TRBJ2-1; 7 bases line up with TRBD1. The CDR3 sequence is 15 residues long. The J segment lost 9 bases and the V segment lost 5 bases, leaving 13 bases of the junction unmatched. Germline values: CDR1 SGHVS, CDR2 FNYEAQ. CDR3 loop: CASSRQGERSSEQFF. The CDR3 coding sequence is TGTGCCAGCAGCCGACAGGGCGAGAGGTCAAGTGAGCAGTTCTTC.

This clonotype was seen only a few times. The chain is built from TRBV4-3 and TRBJ2-1, with D maybe TRBD2 (7 bases). Germline V gene sequence: CDR1 LGHNA, CDR2 YSLEER. The V end was cut by 0 bases, the J end by 9 bases, with 18 bases between. This CDR3 region has 16 residues. CDR3 in DNA: TGCGCCAGCAGCCAAGATATGGGGGGGCGTTTTGGTGAGCAGTTCTTC. As protein: CASSQDMGGRFGEQFF.